This T cell receptor beta chain was found in a study of blood T cell repertoires in COVID-19. In the study overall: COVID-19 samples, acute and convalescent, were from the United States, Italy and Spain. T cells, B-cell-depleted T cells, or PBMCs supplied cDNA or gDNA.

V was clipped by 0 bases and J by 3 bases; unmatched bases: 8. CDR1 and CDR2 (germline): SGDLS, YYNGEE. This CDR3 contains 16 residues. Authors' processing steps: Estimation of nucleated cell counts was performed using reference gene primer amplification. The data were produced by immunoSEQ multiplex PCR, yet TCRdb's version contains in-frame clones alone and is incomplete. V and J calls and clone size are given by that table; D and trimming were obtained from the DNA. The sample yields roughly 170,000 clones, approximately 87% seen once. The chain recombines TRBV9 with TRBJ2-7, with 8 bases that match TRBD1. Input material: peripheral blood. The clonotype was recovered from a man aged 70-80 years with active or convalescent COVID-19. The CDR3 loop is CASSVAGQGKIYEQYF. The CDR3 DNA reads TGTGCCAGCAGCGTAGCTGGACAGGGAAAGATCTACGAGCAGTACTTC.